These 10 T cell receptor beta chains were all obtained from the same sample, sequenced in a study of regulatory T cells in long-lasting Graves disease. Regarding time point: persistent/refractory GD, antithyroid drugs over 5 years with positive TRAb. Researchers made the TCR library from RNA that was extracted from PBMCs. Arm-PCR of CDR3 regions and iRepertoire HTBI primers were the basis on which TCR beta libraries were built. TCRdb fed the multiplex PCR reads into MiXCR, producing one record per CDR3 protein. The profile shows 400,000 to 500,000 distinct CDR3 sequences, over 20% of them singletons. Sequencing used peripheral blood mononuclear cells (PBMCs), obtained when the disease was refractory, from a patient treated with antithyroid drugs. These receptors all come from a female donor with Graves disease.

In this sample, this clonotype turned up many times. The chain links TRBV12-3 or TRBV12-4 to TRBJ2-5, with D possibly matching TRBD2 (5 bases). There are 13 residues in the CDR3. The germline V and J ends were trimmed by 3 bases and 5 bases, with 10 bases remaining between them. The DNA for the CDR3 is TGTGCCAGCAGTTTCGGGGTGGTGGAGACCCAGTACTTC. Translation: CASSFGVVETQYF.

The chain couples TRBV7-6 to TRBJ1-1; TRBD1 matches at 11 bases. CDR1 is SGHVS and CDR2 is FNYEAQ in the germline V gene. The CDR3 has 18 residues. J lost 7 bases, V lost 1 base, and 14 bases had no gene match. The CDR3 DNA reads as TGTGCCAGCAGCTTAGTTCTTATGGCCGGGACAGGGGGGGGTGAAGCTTTCTTT. It translates to CASSLVLMAGTGGGEAFF. Combining the CDR3 with reference TRBV7-6 and TRBJ1-1 gives the whole variable domain GAGVSQSPRYKVTKRGQDVALRCDPISGHVSLYWYRQALGQGPEFLTYFNYEAQQDKSGLPNDRFSAERPEGSISTLTIQRTEQRDSAMYRCASSLVLMAGTGGGEAFFGQGTRLTVV.

Ten or more counts support this clonotype. The V gene is TRBV2, the J gene TRBJ1-1, with D unclear. V lost 3 bases and J 1 base, leaving 9 bases between the germline ends. Looked up from germline, CDR1 is SNHLY and CDR2 is FYNNEI. CDR3 size: 14 residues. The CDR3 loop reads CASSDRGSNTEAFF. The CDR3 DNA is TGTGCCAGCAGTGACCGGGGTTCGAACACTGAAGCTTTCTTT.

The CDR3: CLVAHRAASGANVLTF. The CDR3 DNA reads as TGTCTAGTTGCTCACAGAGCGGCGTCTGGGGCCAACGTCCTGACTTTC. This chain connects TRBV19 to TRBJ2-6; weak D call: TRBD2 (5 bases). Germline-derived CDR1 and CDR2 are LNHDA and SQIVND (reference sequence). This CDR3 has 16 amino acids.

This clonotype was found a few times. This chain connects TRBV28 to TRBJ2-6; a weak D match, TRBD1 (5 bases). CDR3 length: 15 residues. The ends were cut back, 9 bases at V and 0 bases at J, with 12 bases in the middle. Germline values: CDR1 MDHEN, CDR2 SYDVKM. This CDR3 reads CASLQGFSGANVLTF. CDR3 DNA sequence: TGTGCCAGTCTGCAGGGCTTCTCTGGGGCCAACGTCCTGACTTTC.

This chain connects TRBV6-1 to TRBJ2-2; TRBD1 matches 8 bases. The CDR3 is 14 residues long. V shed 6 bases, J shed 4 bases, and the junction held 4 bases outside the gene matches. Germline lookup yields CDR1 MNHNS and CDR2 SASEGT. CDR3 DNA sequence: TGTGCCAGCAGACGACAGGGGAGCACCGGGGAGCTGTTTTTT. Translating it yields CASRRQGSTGELFF.

There are many counts of this clonotype. This chain joins TRBV6-2 or TRBV6-3 and TRBJ2-2; 7 bases map to TRBD2. The CDR3 is 16 amino acids. V gave up 3 bases and J gave up 4 bases; unmatched junction bases: 8. CDR1 and CDR2 (germline): MNHEY, SVGEGT. The chain's CDR3 is CASSYGAGDFTGELFF. Written as DNA, the CDR3 is TGTGCCAGCAGTTATGGGGCGGGAGACTTCACCGGGGAGCTGTTTTTT.

This clonotype occurred a few times. V gene TRBV19 combines with J gene TRBJ2-7; D is possibly TRBD2 (5 bases). Trimming left V 6 bases short and J 3 bases short, with 12 bases between. Germline-derived CDR1 and CDR2 are LNHDA and SQIVND (reference sequence). This CDR3 contains 13 residues. The CDR3 DNA reads as TGTGCCAGTAGCACCTGGGCGGGCTACGAGCAGTACTTC. Translating gives CASSTWAGYEQYF.

This chain connects TRBV7-9 to TRBJ1-4, with TRBD1 as a possible D gene (6 bases). The V and J ends lost 5 bases and 8 bases respectively, with 12 bases between them. The CDR3 sequence is 13 residues long. Germline V gene data show CDR1 as SEHNR and CDR2 as FQNEAQ (reference sequence). DNA for the CDR3: TGTGCCAGCAGCGTCGGGACAACAGAAAAACTGTTTTTT. This translates into CASSVGTTEKLFF.

This clonotype was detected a few times. V and J are TRBV5-1 and TRBJ2-7; tentatively, D is TRBD1 (6 bases). Germline-derived CDR1 and CDR2 are SGHRS and YFSETQ. V lost 0 bases, J lost 1 base, and 14 bases lay in between. This CDR3 region has 16 residues. The CDR3 here is CASSLGTGWFSYEQYF. CDR3 sequence (DNA): TGCGCCAGCAGCTTGGGAACAGGGTGGTTTTCCTACGAGCAGTACTTC.